The clone carrying this TCR beta chain appeared once. The antigen remains undetermined. Some clones are missing from TCRdb's copy, which holds only in-frame ones; the method was immunoSEQ multiplex PCR. This sample has around 70,000 clones, with about 88% found just once. This sample stems from a study of T cells in localized non-small cell lung cancer. Study outcomes and limitations: Maximal T cell clonality occurred in uninvolved adjacent lung, with tumor ranking below it.

CDR3 length equals 15 residues. Germline V lookup: CDR1 MNHNY, CDR2 SVGAGI (reference sequence). With V trimmed by 5 bases and J by 3 bases, 4 bases remained unmatched. The TCR originated in a female donor aged 60 or older with stage I lung adenocarcinoma. Sequencing was performed on peripheral blood, taken before any cancer treatment. This chain joins TRBV6-6 and TRBJ2-2; 9 bases line up with TRBD1. CDR3 in DNA: TGTGCCAGCAGTGTCGACAGGGGGGACACCGGGGAGCTGTTTTTT. Translation: CASSVDRGDTGELFF.